The clone carrying this TCR beta chain was counted a single time. TCRdb passed the 5' RACE reads through MiXCR, listing each CDR3 protein once. This table holds 350,000 to 500,000 distinct CDR3 sequences, about 20% found once. This specimen comes from a study of T-cell memory formation after mild COVID-19. The CDR3 is 14 residues long. Germline values: CDR1 MNHEY, CDR2 SVGAGI. V was shortened by 3 bases and J by 1 base, with 9 bases between the two germline ends. This chain connects TRBV6-5 to TRBJ1-1, with D unclear. What was sequenced was PBMCs or a T cell subset sorted from them (not recorded which). The TCR comes from an adult woman who had mild COVID-19 (a few samples of this study predate the infection). Cell type and time point are not known. CDR3 coding DNA: TGTGCCAGCAGTTATAGGCACGAGAACACTGAAGCTTTCTTT. It translates to CASSYRHENTEAFF.